Detailed here is one T cell receptor (beta chain). In the original analysis: How many nucleated cells were present was estimated from reference gene primer amplification. The assay was immunoSEQ multiplex PCR, and TCRdb's table has in-frame clones only and misses some. V and J calls and clone size are given by that table; D and trimming were obtained from the DNA. The profile shows 90,000 to 100,000 clones, roughly four fifths of them singletons. This specimen belongs to a study of blood T cell repertoires in COVID-19. Across the whole study: Specimens from acute and convalescent COVID-19 originated in the United States, Italy and Spain. From T cells, B-cell-depleted T cells, or PBMCs came the material, which was cDNA or gDNA.

CDR1 and CDR2 (germline): LGHNA, YSLEER. With 5 bases clipped from V and 7 bases from J, the junction kept 7 bases outside the gene matches. CDR3 length: 14 amino acids. The sequenced sample consisted of peripheral blood. The V gene is TRBV4-3, the J gene TRBJ2-1, with 8 bases that match TRBD2. The receptor was derived from a man aged 65 to 79 with acute or convalescent COVID-19. The CDR3 coding sequence is TGCGCCAGCAGCACGGGAGGGCCGGTGAATGAGCAGTTCTTC. Its translation is CASSTGGPVNEQFF.